This TCR beta chain is from a study of CD8 T cells in Susac syndrome. About the study: The Susac syndrome patients that were sequenced included over five with active disease and under ten in remission.

Trimming cost V 0 bases and J 7 bases, with 13 bases left between them. The germline V gene encodes CDR1 SGDLS and CDR2 YYNGEE. The CDR3 sequence is 14 residues long. Whole-study findings and limits: The authors found no clonal expansion in Susac syndrome CD4+ T cell repertoires.

Concerning this clonotype itself: Its specificity is unknown.

It was with random hexamers that 0.5 to 1 ug RNA was reverse transcribed. Amplification of TCR beta CDR3 across 54 Vbeta and 13 Jbeta was performed with immunoSEQ multiplex PCR. Using its own MiXCR run on the immunoSEQ multiplex PCR reads, TCRdb lists one record per CDR3 protein. This table holds about 150,000 distinct CDR3 sequences, approximately 95% found once. The chain combines TRBV9 with TRBJ1-1; D is unclear. The source is a human donor with Susac syndrome. The sequencing sample was made of CD4+ T cells from PBMCs. As DNA, the CDR3 is TGTGCCAGCAGCGTAGGAGCAGAACCAGTTGAAGCTTTCTTT. It translates to CASSVGAEPVEAFF.